Each of the 8 T cell receptor beta chains below was sequenced from the same sample in a study of blood T cell repertoires in COVID-19. Profiling relied on immunoSEQ multiplex PCR, and the TCRdb table lists in-frame clones only, not all of them. The sample lists approximately 60,000 clones; approximately 95% were seen once. Sequencing was performed on peripheral blood. Receptors were obtained from a man aged 65 to 79 with active COVID-19.

The V gene is TRBV9, the J gene TRBJ1-6; TRBD1 agrees at 7 bases. The junction had 5 bases not matched to a gene; V was cut back by 3 bases and J by 5 bases. CDR1 and CDR2 from the germline V gene are SGDLS and YYNGEE. The CDR3 is 15 residues long. Here the CDR3 reads CASSGRQGNNSPLHF. DNA for the CDR3: TGTGCCAGCAGCGGCAGACAGGGAAATAATTCACCCCTCCACTTT. The variable domain in full, with the rest retrieved from reference TRBV9 and TRBJ1-6, is DSGVTQTPKHLITATGQRVTLRCSPRSGDLSVYWYQQSLDQGLQFLIQYYNGEERAKGNILERFSAQQFPDLHSELNLSSLELGDSALYFCASSGRQGNNSPLHFGNGTRLTVT.

This chain connects TRBV2 to TRBJ1-4, with 7 positions matching TRBD1. Germline V gene sequence: CDR1 SNHLY, CDR2 FYNNEI. V trimming: 4 bases; J trimming: 3 bases; junction bases outside the gene matches: 2. This CDR3 region has 14 residues. Here the CDR3 DNA reads TGTGCCAGCAGTGTCGACAGGGCTAATGAAAAACTGTTTTTT. This gives the protein CASSVDRANEKLFF. Combining the CDR3 with reference TRBV2 and TRBJ1-4 gives the whole variable domain EPEVTQTPSHQVTQMGQEVILRCVPISNHLYFYWYRQILGQKVEFLVSFYNNEISEKSEIFDDQFSVERPDGSNFTLKIRSTKLEDSAMYFCASSVDRANEKLFFGSGTQLSVL.

The rearrangement joins TRBV18 to TRBJ1-4, with TRBD1 matching 9 bases. Germline V gene lookup returns CDR1 KGHSH and CDR2 LQKENI. With 2 bases clipped from V and 3 bases from J, the junction kept 4 bases outside the gene matches. The CDR3 is 16 amino acids. CDR3 sequence (DNA): TGTGCCAGCTCACCAAGGGACAGGGAAGCTAATGAAAAACTGTTTTTT. Its translation is CASSPRDREANEKLFF.

The chain recombines TRBV5-4 with TRBJ2-1; 8 bases agree with TRBD2. V lost 6 bases to trimming and J lost 5 bases; unmatched junction nucleotides: 4. The CDR3 contains 13 residues. From germline, CDR1 is SGHNT and CDR2 YYREEE (reference sequence). The DNA for the CDR3 is TGTGCCAGCAACGGCGGGGGGAACAATGAGCAGTTCTTC. Residues: CASNGGGNNEQFF. Combining the CDR3 with reference TRBV5-4 and TRBJ2-1 gives the whole variable domain ETGVTQSPTHLIKTRGQQVTLRCSSQSGHNTVSWYQQALGQGPQFIFQYYREEENGRGNFPPRFSGLQFPNYSSELNVNALELDDSALYLCASNGGGNNEQFFGPGTRLTVL.

V is TRBV5-4 and J is TRBJ1-6; the D gene is possibly TRBD1 (6 bases). The V gene lost 0 bases and the J gene lost 10 bases, with 11 bases spanning the gap. The CDR3 contains 14 residues. Per the germline V gene, CDR1 is SGHNT and CDR2 is YYREEE (reference sequence). The CDR3 spells CASSLAARGSPLHF. The DNA for the CDR3 is TGTGCCAGCAGCTTGGCCGCAAGGGGGTCACCCCTCCACTTT.

This clone showed up just once. The rearrangement uses TRBV5-1 and TRBJ2-5, with a weak D call TRBD1 (6 bases). The germline V gene has CDR1 SGHRS and CDR2 YFSETQ. V shed 3 bases and J shed 2 bases, with 11 bases lying between them. The CDR3 is made up of 14 amino acids. CDR3 protein: CASSSIDRQETQYF. The DNA for the CDR3 is TGCGCCAGCAGCTCGATAGACAGGCAAGAGACCCAGTACTTC.

The chain joins TRBV12-5 to TRBJ2-1, with D possibly matching TRBD2 (5 bases). Germline values: CDR1 LGHNT, CDR2 FRNRAP. This CDR3 region has 15 residues. V lost 0 bases and J 5 bases, leaving 11 bases between the germline ends. CDR3 nucleotides: TGTGCTAGTGGTTTGGTACGGGCGGGTCACAATGAGCAGTTCTTC. Its translation: CASGLVRAGHNEQFF.

The rearrangement links TRBV28 to TRBJ2-3, with TRBD2 identical over 7 bases. Germline CDR1 reads MDHEN; CDR2 reads SYDVKM. The CDR3 runs to 15 residues. V gave up 3 bases and J gave up 6 bases; unmatched junction bases: 9. The CDR3 DNA sequence: TGTGCCAGCAGTTTGGCGGGAGACATGAGGGATACGCAGTATTTT. Amino acids: CASSLAGDMRDTQYF.